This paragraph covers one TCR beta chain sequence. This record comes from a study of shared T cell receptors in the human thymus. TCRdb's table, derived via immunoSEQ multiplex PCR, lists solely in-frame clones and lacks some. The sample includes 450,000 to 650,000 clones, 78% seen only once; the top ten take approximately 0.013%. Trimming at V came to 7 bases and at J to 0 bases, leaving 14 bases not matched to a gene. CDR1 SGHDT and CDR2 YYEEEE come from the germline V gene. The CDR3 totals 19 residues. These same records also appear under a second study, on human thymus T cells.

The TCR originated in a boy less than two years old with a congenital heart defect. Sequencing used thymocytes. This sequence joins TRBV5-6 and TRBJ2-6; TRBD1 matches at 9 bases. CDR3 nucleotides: TGTGCCAGCGGAGGGACAGGGCTGGGCTTACCCTCTGGGGCCAACGTCCTGACTTTC. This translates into CASGGTGLGLPSGANVLTF.